These 18 T cell receptor beta chains were sequenced from one sample in a study of blood T cell repertoires in COVID-19. Assay: immunoSEQ multiplex PCR; the TCRdb copy retains only in-frame clones and omits some. The sample carries approximately 70,000 clones, 65% to 90% recorded once. The sequenced sample was peripheral blood. All receptors come from a man aged 65 to 85 with active or convalescent COVID-19.

The chain employs TRBV9 and TRBJ2-5; the match to TRBD2 covers 10 bases. Germline trimming cut 3 bases from V and 1 base from J; bases unmatched to any gene: 3. CDR3 length: 15 residues. Per the germline V gene, CDR1 is SGDLS and CDR2 is YYNGEE. CDR3 in amino acids: CASSGSGRPQETQYF. The DNA of the CDR3 is TGTGCCAGCAGCGGTAGCGGGAGGCCCCAAGAGACCCAGTACTTC.

This chain uses TRBV4-3 with TRBJ2-4; 9 nucleotides agree with TRBD1. Germline CDR1 and CDR2: LGHNA and YSLEER. The CDR3 is made up of 18 amino acids. The V segment lost 3 bases and the J segment 1 base; nucleotides outside the gene matches: 10. CDR3 loop: CASSQEVGQGPAKNIQYF. CDR3 nucleotide sequence: TGCGCCAGCAGCCAGGAAGTCGGACAGGGGCCGGCCAAAAACATTCAGTACTTC.

The genes are TRBV11-3 and TRBJ1-1, with TRBD1 matching over 10 bases. Germline values: CDR1 SGHNT, CDR2 YENEEA. V shed 5 bases, J shed 4 bases, and the junction held 4 bases outside the gene matches. The length of the CDR3 is 14 residues. The CDR3 reads CASSRTGGGTEAFF. Written as DNA, the CDR3 is TGTGCCAGCAGCCGGACAGGGGGGGGCACTGAAGCTTTCTTT. Looking up the rest from reference TRBV11-3 and TRBJ1-1 gives the full variable domain: EAGVVQSPRYKIIEKKQPVAFWCNPISGHNTLYWYLQNLGQGPELLIRYENEEAVDDSQLPKDRFSAERLKGVDSTLKIQPAELGDSAVYLCASSRTGGGTEAFFGQGTRLTVV.

This chain uses TRBV5-4 with TRBJ1-4; weak D call: TRBD1 (6 bases). V lost 0 bases and J lost 3, with 9 bases in between. The V gene's germline CDR1 is SGHNT and CDR2 YYREEE (reference sequence). The CDR3 contains 15 residues. This CDR3 is CASSLDPGANEKLFF. The DNA for the CDR3 is TGTGCCAGCAGCTTGGATCCAGGGGCTAATGAAAAACTGTTTTTT. Together with reference TRBV5-4 and TRBJ1-4, the CDR3 gives the full variable domain: ETGVTQSPTHLIKTRGQQVTLRCSSQSGHNTVSWYQQALGQGPQFIFQYYREEENGRGNFPPRFSGLQFPNYSSELNVNALELDDSALYLCASSLDPGANEKLFFGSGTQLSVL.

The chain is built from TRBV7-3 and TRBJ2-2, with 8 bases fitting TRBD2. The trim removed 1 base at V and 7 bases at J, leaving 11 bases unmatched. Germline assignment: CDR1 SGHTA and CDR2 FQGTGA. The CDR3 is 17 residues long. Written as DNA, the CDR3 is TGTGCCAGCAGCTTAAATCCCCAAGCGGGGGCAGGCGGGGAGCTGTTTTTT. It codes for CASSLNPQAGAGGELFF.

The chain employs TRBV28 and TRBJ1-2, with TRBD1 identical over 10 bases. Looked up from germline, CDR1 is MDHEN and CDR2 is SYDVKM. Trimming at V came to 6 bases and at J to 5 bases, leaving 9 bases not matched to a gene. The CDR3 is 15 residues long. The CDR3 sequence is CASSAGTGDRYGYTF. CDR3 DNA: TGTGCCAGCAGCGCCGGGACAGGGGATCGGTATGGCTACACCTTC.

This clone came up once. Other DNA sequences of this sample code for an identical CDR3. The chain links TRBV2 to TRBJ1-6; 9 bases are a match to TRBD1. The germline CDR1 and CDR2 sequences are SNHLY and FYNNEI. Trimming removed 8 bases from V and 7 bases from J; junction bases left unmatched: 3. The CDR3 runs to 13 residues. CDR3: CASSGQGNSPLHF. CDR3 coding DNA: TGTGCCAGCTCGGGACAGGGAAATTCACCCCTCCACTTT.

This chain uses TRBV5-1 with TRBJ2-1; no reliable D call. The germline V and J ends were trimmed by 1 base and 8 bases, with 13 bases remaining between them. Germline lookup yields CDR1 SGHRS and CDR2 YFSETQ. The CDR3 runs to 14 residues. The CDR3 protein is CASSLSSPSHEQFF. CDR3 in DNA: TGCGCCAGCAGCTTGTCCTCCCCCAGTCATGAGCAGTTCTTC.

The chain carries TRBV4-3 and TRBJ1-2; 7 nucleotides line up with TRBD1. The CDR3 covers 15 residues. The germline V gene encodes CDR1 LGHNA and CDR2 YSLEER. V trimming: 4 bases; J trimming: 2 bases; junction bases outside the gene matches: 7. The DNA for the CDR3 is TGCGCCAGCAGCCGACAGGGCGCAACCAACTATGGCTACACCTTC. It codes for CASSRQGATNYGYTF.

The CDR3 DNA is TGTGCCAGCAGCTTAGGCAGGGGCGAGCAGTACTTC. Its translation: CASSLGRGEQYF. The chain uses TRBV7-9 and TRBJ2-7; TRBD1 might be the D (6 bases). Per germline, CDR1 SEHNR and CDR2 FQNEAQ (reference sequence). CDR3 length: 12 amino acids. V dropped 1 base and J dropped 6 bases, with 7 bases sitting between them.

This clone was counted a single time. The V call is TRBV7-2, the J call TRBJ1-6, with D perhaps matching TRBD1 (5 bases). The V end was cut by 0 bases, the J end by 15 bases, with 21 bases between. CDR1 is SGHTA and CDR2 is FQGNSA in the germline V gene. CDR3 length: 16 residues. DNA for the CDR3: TGTGCCAGCAGCTTAGCGCCTTTGGGGCCCCGGTCCCACCTCCACTTT. It specifies CASSLAPLGPRSHLHF.

The chain carries TRBV7-2 and TRBJ2-7; 9 positions agree with TRBD1. Per the germline V gene, CDR1 is SGHTA and CDR2 is FQGNSA. The CDR3 runs to 14 residues. With V trimmed by 4 bases and J by 2 bases, 3 bases remained unmatched. CDR3: CASSSDRGAYEQYF. DNA of the CDR3: TGTGCCAGCAGCTCCGACAGGGGGGCCTACGAGCAGTACTTC.

V usage is TRBV27 and J usage is TRBJ1-1; the match to TRBD1 covers 7 bases. CDR1 is MNHEY, CDR2 SMNVEV, per germline (reference sequence). With V trimmed by 5 bases and J by 11 bases, 11 bases remained unmatched. There are 13 residues in the CDR3. The CDR3 DNA reads TGTGCCAGCAGTCTCTCCCAGACAGGGACCGCTTTCTTT. This translates into CASSLSQTGTAFF.

This clone has more than one count but fewer than ten. The gene calls are TRBV2 and TRBJ1-4; 7 positions agree with TRBD1. The V segment lost 6 bases and the J segment 8 bases; nucleotides outside the gene matches: 6. The germline CDR1 and CDR2 sequences are SNHLY and FYNNEI. This CDR3 is 13 amino acids long. CDR3 region: CASSLGQNEKLFF. CDR3 in DNA: TGTGCCAGCAGCCTGGGACAGAACGAAAAACTGTTTTTT.

The V gene is TRBV18, the J gene TRBJ2-4; the match to TRBD1 covers 9 bases. This CDR3 comprises 14 residues. The J segment lost 4 bases and the V segment lost 5 bases, leaving 3 bases of the junction unmatched. Germline V gene data show CDR1 as KGHSH and CDR2 as LQKENI. The chain's CDR3 is CASSTGQGKNIQYF. DNA of the CDR3: TGTGCCAGCTCAACAGGACAGGGGAAAAACATTCAGTACTTC.

The chain recombines TRBV11-2 with TRBJ2-2; D is unresolved. The V gene lost 5 bases and the J gene lost 7 bases, with 5 bases spanning the gap. Germline CDR1 SGHAT, CDR2 FQNNGV. CDR3 size: 11 residues. CDR3 protein: CASSAYGELFF. CDR3 DNA: TGTGCCAGCAGCGCCTACGGGGAGCTGTTTTTT. Drawing the rest from reference TRBV11-2 and TRBJ2-2, the complete variable domain is EAGVAQSPRYKIIEKRQSVAFWCNPISGHATLYWYQQILGQGPKLLIQFQNNGVVDDSQLPKDRFSAERLKGVDSTLKIQPAKLEDSAVYLCASSAYGELFFGEGSRLTVL.

The V call is TRBV10-3, the J call TRBJ2-7; TRBD1 matches 7 bases. The germline V gene encodes CDR1 ENHRY and CDR2 SYGVKD. This CDR3 spans 12 amino acids. J gave up 9 bases and V 5 bases, and 7 bases lay outside the gene matches. CDR3 region: CAISRQGSVQYF. The CDR3 DNA is TGTGCCATCAGTAGACAGGGATCTGTGCAGTACTTC.

The chain couples TRBV6-5 to TRBJ2-2; D call uncertain. V was trimmed by 6 bases and J by 4 bases, leaving 6 bases between them. Germline V gene sequence: CDR1 MNHEY, CDR2 SVGAGI. The CDR3 is 12 residues long. The CDR3 loop is CASSGSTGELFF. CDR3 sequence (DNA): TGTGCCAGCAGCGGGTCCACCGGGGAGCTGTTTTTT.